This TCR beta chain came from a study of T cells in Graves' hyperthyroidism and ophthalmopathy. Study as a whole: Peripheral blood was acquired at first diagnosis, ahead of any therapy whatsoever. Study-wide results and caveats: The model identified upcoming ophthalmopathy a median roughly 6.5 months ahead of onset. From stable hyperthyroidism, ophthalmopathy was set apart by a 13 V-J model.

This clonotype was observed a single time. Its antigen is unknown. This CDR3 is built from 16 residues. The ends lost 6 bases at V and 4 bases at J; junction bases unmatched: 8. The V gene's germline CDR1 is MGHDK and CDR2 SYGVNS. TCR beta CDR3 regions were amplified from RNA transcripts. Researchers ran a first-round RT-PCR on the TCR CDR3 using the HTBI primer set. TCRdb fed the multiplex PCR reads into MiXCR, producing one record per CDR3 protein. The sample contains about 840,000 distinct CDR3 sequences, about two fifths of which appear only once. Sequencing was done on a sample of blood. The chain is built from TRBV25-1 and TRBJ1-6; TRBD1 agrees at 8 bases. This TCR was sampled from a man aged 18 to 35 with Graves' hyperthyroidism. CDR3 region: CASSLTGVIYNSPLHF. DNA for the CDR3: TGTGCCAGCAGCCTGACAGGGGTCATTTATAATTCACCCCTCCACTTT.